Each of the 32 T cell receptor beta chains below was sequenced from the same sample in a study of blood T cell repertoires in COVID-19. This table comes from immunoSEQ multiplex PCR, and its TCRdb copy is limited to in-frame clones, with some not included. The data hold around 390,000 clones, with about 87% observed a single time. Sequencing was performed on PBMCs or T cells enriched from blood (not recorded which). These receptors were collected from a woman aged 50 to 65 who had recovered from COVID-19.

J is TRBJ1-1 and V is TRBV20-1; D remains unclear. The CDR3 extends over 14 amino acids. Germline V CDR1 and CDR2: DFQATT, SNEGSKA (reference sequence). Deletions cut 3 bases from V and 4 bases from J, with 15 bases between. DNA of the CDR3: TGCAGTGCTAGTTTCGGAGGGCCGGGCACTGAAGCTTTCTTT. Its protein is CSASFGGPGTEAFF.

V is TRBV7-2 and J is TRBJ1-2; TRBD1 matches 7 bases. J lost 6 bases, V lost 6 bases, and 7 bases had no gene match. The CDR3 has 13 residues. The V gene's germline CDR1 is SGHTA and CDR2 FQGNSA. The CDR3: CASRDKGANGYTF. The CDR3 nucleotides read TGTGCCAGCAGGGACAAGGGGGCTAATGGCTACACCTTC. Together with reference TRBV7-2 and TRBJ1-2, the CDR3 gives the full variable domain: GAGVSQSPSNKVTEKGKDVELRCDPISGHTALYWYRQSLGQGLEFLIYFQGNSAPDKSGLPSDRFSAERTGGSVSTLTIQRTQQEDSAVYLCASRDKGANGYTFGSGTRLTVV.

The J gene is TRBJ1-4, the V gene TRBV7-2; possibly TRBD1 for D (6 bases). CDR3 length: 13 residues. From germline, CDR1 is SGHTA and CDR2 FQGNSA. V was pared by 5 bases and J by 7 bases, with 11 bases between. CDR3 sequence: CASSRNRVEKLFF. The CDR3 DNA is TGTGCCAGCAGCCGTAACAGGGTTGAAAAACTGTTTTTT.

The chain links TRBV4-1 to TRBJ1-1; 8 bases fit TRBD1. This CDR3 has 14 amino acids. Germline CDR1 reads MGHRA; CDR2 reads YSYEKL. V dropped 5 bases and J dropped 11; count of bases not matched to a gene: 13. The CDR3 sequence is CASSSGQGAFRAFF. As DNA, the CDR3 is TGCGCCAGCAGCTCTGGACAGGGCGCGTTTCGGGCTTTCTTT.

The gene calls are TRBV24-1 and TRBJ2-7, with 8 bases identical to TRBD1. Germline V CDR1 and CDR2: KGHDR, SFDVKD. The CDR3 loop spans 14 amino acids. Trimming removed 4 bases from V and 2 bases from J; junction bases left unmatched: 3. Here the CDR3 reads CATSEDRVPYEQYF. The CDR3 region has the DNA TGTGCCACCAGTGAGGACAGGGTACCCTACGAGCAGTACTTC.

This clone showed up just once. Written as DNA, the CDR3 is TGTGCCACCAGGACGTTAGACAGGGAAGATGGCTACACCTTC. It is translated as CATRTLDREDGYTF. V and J are TRBV15 and TRBJ1-2; 7 bases align to TRBD1. Germline V gene lookup returns CDR1 LNHNV and CDR2 YYDKDF (reference sequence). The length of the CDR3 is 14 residues. Germline trimming cut 6 bases from V and 6 bases from J; bases unmatched to any gene: 10.

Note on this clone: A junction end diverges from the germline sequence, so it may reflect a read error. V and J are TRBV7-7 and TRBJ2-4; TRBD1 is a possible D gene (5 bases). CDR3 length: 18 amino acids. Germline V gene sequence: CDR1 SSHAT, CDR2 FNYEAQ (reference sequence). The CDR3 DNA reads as TGTGCTAGCAGCTTAAAGGGGTCATTTGAATTAGCCAAAAACATTCAGTACTTC. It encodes CASSLKGSFELAKNIQYF.

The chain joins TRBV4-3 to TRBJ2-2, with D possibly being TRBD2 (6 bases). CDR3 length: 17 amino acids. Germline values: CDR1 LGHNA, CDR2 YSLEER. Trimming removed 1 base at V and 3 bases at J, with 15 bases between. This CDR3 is CASSQVRGGGDTGELFF. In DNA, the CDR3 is TGCGCCAGCAGCCAAGTTCGGGGCGGAGGGGACACCGGGGAGCTGTTTTTT.

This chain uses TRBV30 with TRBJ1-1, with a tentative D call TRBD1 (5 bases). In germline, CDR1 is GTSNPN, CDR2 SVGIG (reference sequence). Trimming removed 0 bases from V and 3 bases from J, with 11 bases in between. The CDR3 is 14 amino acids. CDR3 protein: CAWSVPGKDTEAFF. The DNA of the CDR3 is TGTGCCTGGAGTGTTCCAGGGAAGGACACTGAAGCTTTCTTT.

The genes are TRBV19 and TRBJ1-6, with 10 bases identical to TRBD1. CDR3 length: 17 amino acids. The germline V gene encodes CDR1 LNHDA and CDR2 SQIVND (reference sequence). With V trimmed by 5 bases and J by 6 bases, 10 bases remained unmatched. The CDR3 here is CASSQPGQGRRNSPLHF. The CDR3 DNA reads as TGTGCCAGTAGTCAACCGGGACAGGGGCGGCGTAATTCACCCCTCCACTTT.

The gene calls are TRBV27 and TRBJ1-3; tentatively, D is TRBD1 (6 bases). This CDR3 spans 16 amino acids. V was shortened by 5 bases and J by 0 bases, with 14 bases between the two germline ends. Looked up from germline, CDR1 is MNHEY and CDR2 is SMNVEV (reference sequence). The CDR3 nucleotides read TGTGCCAGCAGTACCTCGGACAGAATCTCTGGAAACACCATATATTTT. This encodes CASSTSDRISGNTIYF.

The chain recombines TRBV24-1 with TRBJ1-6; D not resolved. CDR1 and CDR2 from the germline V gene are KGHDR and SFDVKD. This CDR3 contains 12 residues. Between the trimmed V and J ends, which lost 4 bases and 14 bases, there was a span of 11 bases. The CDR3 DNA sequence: TGTGCCACCAGTGACAGAGGAGGCACCCTCCACTTT. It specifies CATSDRGGTLHF.

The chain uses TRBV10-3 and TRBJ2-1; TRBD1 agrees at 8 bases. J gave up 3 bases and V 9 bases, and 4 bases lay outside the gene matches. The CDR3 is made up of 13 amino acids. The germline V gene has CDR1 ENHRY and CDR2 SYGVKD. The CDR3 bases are TGTGCCATAAAACAGGGGGACTACAATGAGCAGTTCTTC. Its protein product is CAIKQGDYNEQFF.

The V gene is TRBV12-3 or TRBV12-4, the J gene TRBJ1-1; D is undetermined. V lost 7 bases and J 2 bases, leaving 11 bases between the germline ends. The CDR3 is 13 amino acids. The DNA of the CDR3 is TGTGCCAGCAACCGGGGTAGAAACACTGAAGCTTTCTTT. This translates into CASNRGRNTEAFF.

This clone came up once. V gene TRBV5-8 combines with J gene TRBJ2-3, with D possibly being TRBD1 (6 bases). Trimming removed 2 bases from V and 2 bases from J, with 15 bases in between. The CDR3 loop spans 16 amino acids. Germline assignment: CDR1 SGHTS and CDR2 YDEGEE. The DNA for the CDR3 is TGTGCCAGCAGCTTACTCGGACAGCTAGCCACAGATACGCAGTATTTT. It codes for CASSLLGQLATDTQYF.

The CDR3 loop reads CAINSGGADGYTF. The CDR3, as DNA: TGTGCCATCAACTCGGGGGGGGCAGATGGCTACACCTTC. The chain couples TRBV10-3 to TRBJ1-2, with a possible D match to TRBD1 (6 bases). CDR3 size: 13 residues. CDR1 and CDR2 from the germline V gene are ENHRY and SYGVKD. V was cut by 7 bases and J by 6 bases, with 15 bases left in between.

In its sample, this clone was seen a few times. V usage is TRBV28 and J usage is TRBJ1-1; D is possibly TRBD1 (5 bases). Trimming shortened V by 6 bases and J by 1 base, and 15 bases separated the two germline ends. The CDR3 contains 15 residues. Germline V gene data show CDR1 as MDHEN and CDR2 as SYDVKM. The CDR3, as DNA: TGTGCCAGCAGCTTGAACACAGGATGGAACACTGAAGCTTTCTTT. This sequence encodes CASSLNTGWNTEAFF.

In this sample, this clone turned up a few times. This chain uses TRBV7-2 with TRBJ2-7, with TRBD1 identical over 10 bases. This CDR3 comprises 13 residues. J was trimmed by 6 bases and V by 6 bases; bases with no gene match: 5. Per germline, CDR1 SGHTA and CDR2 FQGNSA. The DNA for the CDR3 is TGTGCCAGCAGTCAATGGACAGGGGGCGAGCAGTACTTC. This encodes CASSQWTGGEQYF.

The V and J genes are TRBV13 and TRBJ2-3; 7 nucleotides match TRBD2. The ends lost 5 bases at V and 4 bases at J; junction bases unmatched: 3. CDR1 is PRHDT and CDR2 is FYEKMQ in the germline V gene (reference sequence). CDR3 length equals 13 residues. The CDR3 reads CASSTSGADTQYF. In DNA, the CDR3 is TGTGCCAGCAGCACCAGCGGGGCAGATACGCAGTATTTT. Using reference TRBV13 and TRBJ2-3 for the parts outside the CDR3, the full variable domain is AAGVIQSPRHLIKEKRETATLKCYPIPRHDTVYWYQQGPGQDPQFLISFYEKMQSDKGSIPDRFSAQQFSDYHSELNMSSLELGDSALYFCASSTSGADTQYFGPGTRLTVL.

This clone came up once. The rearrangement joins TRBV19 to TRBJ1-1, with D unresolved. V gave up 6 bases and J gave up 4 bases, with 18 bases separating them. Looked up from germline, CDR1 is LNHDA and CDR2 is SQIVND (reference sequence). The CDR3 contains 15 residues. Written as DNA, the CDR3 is TGTGCCAGTAGCTATACCCCCCGGGCGGGCACTGAAGCTTTCTTT. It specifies CASSYTPRAGTEAFF.

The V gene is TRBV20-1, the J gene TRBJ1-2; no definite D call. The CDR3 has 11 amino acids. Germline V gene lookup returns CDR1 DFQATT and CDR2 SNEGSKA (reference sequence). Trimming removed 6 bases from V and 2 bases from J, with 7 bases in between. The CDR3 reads CSAWENYGYTF. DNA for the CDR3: TGCAGTGCCTGGGAGAACTATGGCTACACCTTC.

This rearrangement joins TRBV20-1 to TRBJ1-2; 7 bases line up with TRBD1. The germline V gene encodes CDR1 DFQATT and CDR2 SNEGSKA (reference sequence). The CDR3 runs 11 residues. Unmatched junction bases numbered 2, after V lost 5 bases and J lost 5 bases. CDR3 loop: CSAQQGYGYTF. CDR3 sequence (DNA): TGCAGTGCTCAACAGGGGTATGGCTACACCTTC.

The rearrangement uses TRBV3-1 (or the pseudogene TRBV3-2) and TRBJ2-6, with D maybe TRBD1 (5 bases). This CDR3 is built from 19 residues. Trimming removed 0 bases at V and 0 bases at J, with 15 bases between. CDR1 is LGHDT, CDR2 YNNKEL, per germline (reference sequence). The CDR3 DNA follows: TGTGCCAGCAGCCAAGATGTCGCAAAAGGGGACTCTGGGGCCAACGTCCTGACTTTC. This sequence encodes CASSQDVAKGDSGANVLTF.

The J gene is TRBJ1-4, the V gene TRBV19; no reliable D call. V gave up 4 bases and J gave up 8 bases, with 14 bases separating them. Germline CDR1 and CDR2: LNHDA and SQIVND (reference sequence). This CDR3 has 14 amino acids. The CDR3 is CASSKQTLREKLFF. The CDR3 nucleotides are TGTGCCAGTAGTAAACAGACCCTTCGGGAAAAACTGTTTTTT.

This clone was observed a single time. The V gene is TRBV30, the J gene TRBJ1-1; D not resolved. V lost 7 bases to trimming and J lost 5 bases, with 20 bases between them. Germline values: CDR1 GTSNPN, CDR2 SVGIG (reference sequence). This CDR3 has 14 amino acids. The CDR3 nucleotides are TGTGCCTCTTCCCCGACACAAAGGAGGACTGAAGCTTTCTTT. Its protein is CASSPTQRRTEAFF.

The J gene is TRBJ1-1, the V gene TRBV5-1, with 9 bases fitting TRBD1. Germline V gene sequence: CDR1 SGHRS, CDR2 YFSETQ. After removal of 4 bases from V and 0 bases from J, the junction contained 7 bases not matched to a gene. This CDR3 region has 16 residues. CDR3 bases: TGCGCCAGCAGCGAGGGGACAGGGAACATGAACACTGAAGCTTTCTTT. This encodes CASSEGTGNMNTEAFF.

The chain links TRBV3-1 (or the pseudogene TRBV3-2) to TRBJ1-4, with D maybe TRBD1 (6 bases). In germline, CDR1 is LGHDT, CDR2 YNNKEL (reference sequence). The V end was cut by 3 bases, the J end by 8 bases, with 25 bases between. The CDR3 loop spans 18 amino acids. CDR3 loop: CASSQDGPGQTPEEKLFF. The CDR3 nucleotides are TGTGCCAGCAGCCAGGATGGACCGGGACAAACCCCGGAGGAAAAACTGTTTTTT.

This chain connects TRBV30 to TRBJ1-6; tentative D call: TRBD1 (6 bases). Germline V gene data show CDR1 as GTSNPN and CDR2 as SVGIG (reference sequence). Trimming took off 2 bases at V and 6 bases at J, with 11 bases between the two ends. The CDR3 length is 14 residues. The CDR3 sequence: CAWSLQGGNSPLHF. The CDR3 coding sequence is TGTGCCTGGAGTCTACAGGGCGGTAATTCACCCCTCCACTTT.

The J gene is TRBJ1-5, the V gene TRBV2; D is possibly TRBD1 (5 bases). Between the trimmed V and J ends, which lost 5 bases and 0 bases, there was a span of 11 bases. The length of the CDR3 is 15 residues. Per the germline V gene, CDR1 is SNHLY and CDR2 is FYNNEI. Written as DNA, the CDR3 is TGTGCCAGCAGTCAGACAGAAAATAGCAATCAGCCCCAGCATTTT. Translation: CASSQTENSNQPQHF. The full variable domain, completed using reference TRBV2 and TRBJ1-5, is EPEVTQTPSHQVTQMGQEVILRCVPISNHLYFYWYRQILGQKVEFLVSFYNNEISEKSEIFDDQFSVERPDGSNFTLKIRSTKLEDSAMYFCASSQTENSNQPQHFGDGTRLSIL.

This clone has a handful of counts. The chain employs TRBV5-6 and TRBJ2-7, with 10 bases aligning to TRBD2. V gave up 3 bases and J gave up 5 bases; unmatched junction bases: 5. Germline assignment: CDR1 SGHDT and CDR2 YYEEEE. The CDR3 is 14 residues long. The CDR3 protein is CASSSGLANDEQYF. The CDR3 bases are TGTGCCAGCAGCTCGGGACTAGCGAACGACGAGCAGTACTTC.

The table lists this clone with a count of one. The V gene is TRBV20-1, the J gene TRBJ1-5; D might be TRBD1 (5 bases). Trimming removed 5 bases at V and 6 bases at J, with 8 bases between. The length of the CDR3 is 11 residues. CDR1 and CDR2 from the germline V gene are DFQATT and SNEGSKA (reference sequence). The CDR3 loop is CSAAQGQPQHF. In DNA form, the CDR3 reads TGCAGTGCTGCCCAGGGTCAGCCCCAGCATTTT.

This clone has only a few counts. CDR3 amino acids: CASSTGQFLYEQYF. DNA of the CDR3: TGTGCCAGCAGTACGGGACAGTTCCTCTACGAGCAGTACTTC. This chain joins TRBV6-2 or TRBV6-3 and TRBJ2-7; TRBD1 matches at 7 bases. J lost 3 bases, V lost 5 bases, and 7 bases had no gene match. The CDR3 loop spans 14 amino acids. Per germline, CDR1 MNHEY and CDR2 SVGEGT.